The 4 T cell receptor beta chains given below trace back to one sample, sequenced in a study of cytomegalovirus exposure and HLA in healthy donors. Primers for the PCR totalled 60 Vbeta and 13 Jbeta. Sequencing used immunoSEQ multiplex PCR; TCRdb keeps in-frame clones, though not all of them. The sample yields approximately 100,000 clones, about four fifths seen once. Sequencing was performed on PBMCs. The receptor set was obtained from a woman between 35 and 50 years old in good health and CMV-seronegative.

The chain uses TRBV9 and TRBJ1-2; a possible D gene is TRBD1 (5 bases). V dropped 3 bases and J dropped 2 bases, with 14 bases sitting between them. Per germline, CDR1 SGDLS and CDR2 YYNGEE. The CDR3 spans 15 residues. This chain's CDR3 is CASSAAPTGNYGYTF. In nucleotides, the CDR3 is TGTGCCAGCAGCGCCGCCCCCACAGGAAACTATGGCTACACCTTC.

This clone has a single count. The gene calls are TRBV27 and TRBJ2-1; 11 positions match TRBD2. The CDR3 is 15 residues long. With 0 bases clipped from V and 10 bases from J, the junction kept 5 bases outside the gene matches. Germline assignment: CDR1 MNHEY and CDR2 SMNVEV (reference sequence). The CDR3 loop reads CASSLSSGGAWEQFF. The CDR3 DNA is TGTGCCAGCAGTTTATCTAGCGGGGGGGCCTGGGAGCAGTTCTTC.

Regarding this clone: Additional DNA sequences in this sample encode the identical CDR3. The V and J genes are TRBV27 and TRBJ2-1; tentative D call: TRBD1 (5 bases). Per germline, CDR1 MNHEY and CDR2 SMNVEV (reference sequence). This CDR3 contains 14 residues. Trimming left V 5 bases short and J 7 bases short, with 15 bases between. The CDR3 here is CASSGHTTSNEQFF. CDR3 in DNA: TGTGCCAGCAGTGGACACACAACGAGTAATGAGCAGTTCTTC.

V and J are TRBV5-1 and TRBJ2-1; 10 positions match TRBD2. CDR3 size: 19 residues. Germline V CDR1 and CDR2: SGHRS, YFSETQ. Trimming cost V 4 bases and J 0 bases; bases outside gene matches: 13. CDR3 nucleotide sequence: TGCGCCAGCAGCCCGTGGGTAGCGGGGGGTGAAAGCTCCTACAATGAGCAGTTCTTC. Translated, it gives CASSPWVAGGESSYNEQFF.